A selection of T cell receptor beta chains follows, all from one sample in a study of T cells in Graves' hyperthyroidism and ophthalmopathy. MiXCR, applied by TCRdb to the multiplex PCR reads, yields one record per CDR3 protein. The table has 600,000 to 850,000 distinct CDR3 sequences, about 19% seen once. Specimen: blood. These receptors all come from a woman aged 45 to 65 with Graves' hyperthyroidism that later progressed to Graves' ophthalmopathy. Each CDR3 is given with its conserved first and last residue. Each record gives: J gene, clone size, D gene, V gene, CDR3 DNA, CDR3 protein. A D gene is named only where the DNA matches it firmly. Expanded clones get a size class; other rows say once, few or many, or leave the size out.

TRBJ1-3 | few | - | TRBV5-1 | TGCGCCAGCAGCCCAGGAGGGGGTGAGGACACCATATATTTT | CASSPGGGEDTIYF
TRBJ1-1 | - | - | TRBV12-3/TRBV12-4 | TGTGCCAGCAGTTATCCCCCCTTGAACACTGAAGCTTTCTTT | CASSYPPLNTEAFF
TRBJ1-1 | - | - | TRBV5-1 | TGCGCCAGCAGCCTCGCCCGAACGACACTGAACACTGAAGCTTTCTTT | CASSLARTTLNTEAFF
TRBJ1-1 | many | TRBD1 | TRBV12-3/TRBV12-4 | TGTGCCAGCAGCAAAACAGGGGGTGGAAGCACTGAAGCTTTCTTT | CASSKTGGGSTEAFF
TRBJ1-4 | - | - | TRBV19 | TGTGCCAGTAAGGATCGCCCCACAACTAATGAAAAACTGTTTTTT | CASKDRPTTNEKLFF
TRBJ1-6 | few | TRBD1 | TRBV7-9 | TGTGCCAGCAGCCACCGGGACAGGGGGTTTCCACCCCTCCACTTT | CASSHRDRGFPPLHF
TRBJ1-6 | - | TRBD1 | TRBV5-6 | TGTGCCAGCAAAACCACGACAGGGAATTCACCCCTCCACTTT | CASKTTTGNSPLHF
TRBJ2-1 | many | TRBD2 | TRBV20-1 | TGCAGTGCTTCTGGGGCTAGCGGGGGGGCCTTGAATGAGCAGTTCTTC | CSASGASGGALNEQFF
TRBJ2-1 | many | - | TRBV7-2 | TGTGCCAGCAGCCCAGGGACACATCACTACAATGAGCAGTTCTTC | CASSPGTHHYNEQFF
TRBJ2-5 | - | - | TRBV7-2 | TGTGCCAGCACCTATAATGCCAGGGGTGAGACCCAGTACTTC | CASTYNARGETQYF
TRBJ2-3 | few | - | TRBV20-1 | TGCAGTGCTATAAAAGGACACTTTATCACAGATACGCAGTATTTT | CSAIKGHFITDTQYF
TRBJ1-1 | many | - | TRBV5-1 | TGCGCCAGCAGCTTGGAATCGACAATTGAAGCTTTCTTT | CASSLESTIEAFF
TRBJ1-2 | many | TRBD1 | TRBV11-2 | TGTGCCAGCAGCCCAAACCGACAGGGGATAAATGGCTACACCTTC | CASSPNRQGINGYTF
TRBJ2-5 | many | TRBD2 | TRBV7-2 | TGTGCCAGCAGCTTACGGCTCTTAGCGGGGACCCAAGAGACCCAGTACTTC | CASSLRLLAGTQETQYF
TRBJ1-1 | - | - | TRBV7-9 | TGTGCCAGCAGCTTTTCCTTAAACAGGGCCCCGGCTGAAGCTTTCTTT | CASSFSLNRAPAEAFF
TRBJ2-3 | - | - | TRBV4-1 | TGCGCCAGCAGCCTCCGGAGGGGAAAGAATTATGAGGCAGATACGCAGTATTTT | CASSLRRGKNYEADTQYF
TRBJ1-4 | many | TRBD1 | TRBV2 | TGTGCCAGCAAGGAGGGGGCTGTTGAAAAACTGTTTTTT | CASKEGAVEKLFF
TRBJ2-5 | many | TRBD2 | TRBV5-1 | TGCGCCAGCAGCGGGACTAGCGTAGGAGAGACCCAGTACTTC | CASSGTSVGETQYF
TRBJ1-4 | few | - | TRBV7-9 | TGTGCCAGCAGCTTAAGGGTATCAGGACCTAATGAAAAACTGTTTTTT | CASSLRVSGPNEKLFF
TRBJ1-6 | few | - | TRBV5-5 | TGTGCCAGCAGCTTAGCAAAGACAGCCCCTAATTCACCCCTCCACTTT | CASSLAKTAPNSPLHF
TRBJ2-3 | many | TRBD2 | TRBV5-1 | TGCGCCAGCAGCTTGGGAGGACTAGCGGGGACAGATACGCAGTATTTT | CASSLGGLAGTDTQYF
TRBJ2-3 | few | - | TRBV5-1 | TGCGCCAGCAGCGGACAGCCAAGCACAGATACGCAGTATTTT | CASSGQPSTDTQYF
TRBJ2-5 | - | TRBD1 | TRBV5-1 | TGCGCCAGCAGCTTCCGGATCGACAGGGCCCAAGAGACCCAGTACTTC | CASSFRIDRAQETQYF
TRBJ1-5 | many | - | TRBV20-1 | TGCAGTGCTATCTCACCGATGAACAATCAGCCCCAGCATTTT | CSAISPMNNQPQHF
TRBJ2-3 | few | - | TRBV29-1 | TGCAGCGCCTTCGCGATCGGAGATACGCAGTATTTT | CSAFAIGDTQYF
TRBJ2-5 | - | TRBD2 | TRBV12-3/TRBV12-4 | TGTGCCAGCAGCCCCCCGGGGGTAGCGGGGGGGCTACGGTACTTC | CASSPPGVAGGLRYF
TRBJ2-6 | few | - | TRBV3-1 | TGTGCCAGCAGCCAAGGGGGCCCGAGGGAATCTGGGGCCAACGTCCTGACTTTC | CASSQGGPRESGANVLTF
TRBJ1-4 | few | TRBD1 | TRBV4-1 | TGCGCCAGTACTAGGGACAGTCGTGAAAAACTGTTTTTT | CASTRDSREKLFF
TRBJ2-7 | few | TRBD2 | TRBV6-1 | TGTGCCAGCAGTGTAATAGCGGGGGGGCAGGCCGAGCAGTACTTC | CASSVIAGGQAEQYF
TRBJ2-5 | - | - | TRBV12-5 | TGTGCTAGTGGTTATGGCGGCGAGACCCAGTACTTC | CASGYGGETQYF
TRBJ1-5 | few | TRBD1 | TRBV15 | TGTGCCACCGGGACAGGAGTTAGCAATCAGCCCCAGCATTTT | CATGTGVSNQPQHF
TRBJ1-1 | - | - | TRBV6-1 | TGTGCCAGCAGTGACCGATATTATTTAGATGCTTTCTTT | CASSDRYYLDAFF
TRBJ2-5 | - | TRBD2 | TRBV6-1 | TGTGCCAGCAGGGGAGGGTACCAAGAGACCCAGTACTTC | CASRGGYQETQYF
TRBJ1-4 | few | - | TRBV27 | TGTGCCAGCAGTCCCGAACTGAACGGGGGACTATGGGAAAAACTGTTTTTT | CASSPELNGGLWEKLFF
TRBJ1-2 | - | - | TRBV11-2 | TGTGCCAGCAGCTCCCTGGGTTTAGCTAACTATGGCTACACCTTC | CASSSLGLANYGYTF
TRBJ1-1 | many | - | TRBV7-6 | TGTGCCAGCAGCCAAGCCGGGACAAGGGTGAACACTGAAGCTTTCTTT | CASSQAGTRVNTEAFF
TRBJ1-3 | few | - | TRBV7-8 | TGTGCCAGCAGCTCATACAGGGTCGGAAACACCATATATTTT | CASSSYRVGNTIYF
TRBJ2-7 | few | - | TRBV20-1 | TGCAGTGCTGACCCCGGAGGGTACGAGCAGTACTTC | CSADPGGYEQYF
TRBJ1-4 | - | - | TRBV6-1 | TGTGCCAGCCGAGGGGTCGGTGGTGAAAAACTGTTTTTT | CASRGVGGEKLFF
TRBJ2-5 | many | - | TRBV2 | TGTGCCAGCAGCGGACTCCTATACAACCAAGAGACCCAGTACTTC | CASSGLLYNQETQYF
TRBJ1-5 | few | - | TRBV25-1 | TGTGCCAGCAGTGACAGTGGGGGCAATCAGCCCCAGCATTTT | CASSDSGGNQPQHF
TRBJ2-7 | - | - | TRBV6-5 | TGTGCCAGCAGTTACTCAGAGGTGAGGGAGCAGTACTTC | CASSYSEVREQYF